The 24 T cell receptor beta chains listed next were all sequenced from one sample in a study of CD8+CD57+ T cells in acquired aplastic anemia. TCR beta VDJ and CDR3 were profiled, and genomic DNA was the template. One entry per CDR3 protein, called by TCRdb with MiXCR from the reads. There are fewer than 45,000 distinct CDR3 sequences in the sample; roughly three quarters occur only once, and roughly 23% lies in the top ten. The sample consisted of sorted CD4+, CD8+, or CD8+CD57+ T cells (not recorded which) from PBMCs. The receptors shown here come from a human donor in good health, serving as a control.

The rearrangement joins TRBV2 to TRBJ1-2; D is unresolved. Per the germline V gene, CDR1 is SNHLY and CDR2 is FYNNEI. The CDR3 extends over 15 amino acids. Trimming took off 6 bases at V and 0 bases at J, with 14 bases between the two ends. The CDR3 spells CASRALQVTNYGYTF. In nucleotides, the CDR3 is TGTGCCAGCAGGGCGCTTCAGGTTACTAACTATGGCTACACCTTC. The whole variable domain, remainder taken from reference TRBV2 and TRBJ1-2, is EPEVTQTPSHQVTQMGQEVILRCVPISNHLYFYWYRQILGQKVEFLVSFYNNEISEKSEIFDDQFSVERPDGSNFTLKIRSTKLEDSAMYFCASRALQVTNYGYTFGSGTRLTVV.

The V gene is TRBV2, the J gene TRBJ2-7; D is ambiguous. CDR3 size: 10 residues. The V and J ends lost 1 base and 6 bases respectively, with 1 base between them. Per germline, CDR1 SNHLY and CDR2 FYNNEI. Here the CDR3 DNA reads TGTGCCAGCAGTGAAGGCGAGCAGTACTTC. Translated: CASSEGEQYF. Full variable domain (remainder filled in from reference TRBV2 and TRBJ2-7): EPEVTQTPSHQVTQMGQEVILRCVPISNHLYFYWYRQILGQKVEFLVSFYNNEISEKSEIFDDQFSVERPDGSNFTLKIRSTKLEDSAMYFCASSEGEQYFGPGTRLTVT.

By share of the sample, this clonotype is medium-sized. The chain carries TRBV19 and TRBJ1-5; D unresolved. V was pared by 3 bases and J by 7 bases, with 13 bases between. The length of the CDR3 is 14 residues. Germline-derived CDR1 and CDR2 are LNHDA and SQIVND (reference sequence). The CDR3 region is CASSIWSSDQPQHF. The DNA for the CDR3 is TGTGCCAGTAGTATTTGGTCGAGTGACCAGCCCCAGCATTTT.

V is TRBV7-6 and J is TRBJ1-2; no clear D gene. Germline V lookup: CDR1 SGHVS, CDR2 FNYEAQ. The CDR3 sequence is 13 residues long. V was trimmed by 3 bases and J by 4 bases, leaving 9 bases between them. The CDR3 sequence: CASSFGESYGYTF. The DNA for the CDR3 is TGTGCCAGCAGCTTTGGGGAGAGCTATGGCTACACCTTC.

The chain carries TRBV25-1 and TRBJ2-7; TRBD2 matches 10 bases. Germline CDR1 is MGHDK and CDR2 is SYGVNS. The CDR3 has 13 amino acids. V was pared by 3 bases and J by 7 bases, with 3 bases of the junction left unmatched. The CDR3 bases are TGTGCCAGCAGTGAGTGGACTAGCGGTGAGCAGTACGTC. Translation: CASSEWTSGEQYV.

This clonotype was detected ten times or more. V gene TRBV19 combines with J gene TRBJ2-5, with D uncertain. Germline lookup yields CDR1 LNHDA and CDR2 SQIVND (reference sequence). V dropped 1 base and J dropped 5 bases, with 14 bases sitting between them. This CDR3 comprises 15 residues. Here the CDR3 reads CASSIARQVGETQYF. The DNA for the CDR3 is TGTGCCAGTAGTATAGCCCGGCAGGTAGGGGAGACCCAGTACTTC. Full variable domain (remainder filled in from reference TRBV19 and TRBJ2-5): DGGITQSPKYLFRKEGQNVTLSCEQNLNHDAMYWYRQDPGQGLRLIYYSQIVNDFQKGDIAEGYSVSREKKESFPLTVTSAQKNPTAFYLCASSIARQVGETQYFGPGTRLLVL.

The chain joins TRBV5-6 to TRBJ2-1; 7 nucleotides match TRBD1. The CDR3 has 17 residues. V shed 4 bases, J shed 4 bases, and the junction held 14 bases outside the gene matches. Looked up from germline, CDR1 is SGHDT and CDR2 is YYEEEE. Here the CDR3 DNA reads TGTGCCAGCAGCGCACTCTCCGGGACAGCGATTTACAATGAGCAGTTCTTC. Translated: CASSALSGTAIYNEQFF.

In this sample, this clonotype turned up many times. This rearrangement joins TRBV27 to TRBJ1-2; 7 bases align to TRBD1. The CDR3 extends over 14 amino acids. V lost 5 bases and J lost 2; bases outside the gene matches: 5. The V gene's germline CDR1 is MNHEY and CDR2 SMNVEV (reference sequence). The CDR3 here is CASSPLTGNYGYTF. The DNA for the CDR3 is TGTGCCAGCAGTCCGCTGACAGGGAACTATGGCTACACCTTC.

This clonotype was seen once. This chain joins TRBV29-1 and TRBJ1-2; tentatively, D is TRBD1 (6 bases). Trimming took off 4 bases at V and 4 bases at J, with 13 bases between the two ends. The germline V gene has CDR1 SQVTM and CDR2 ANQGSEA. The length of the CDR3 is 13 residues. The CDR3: CSVGEQGSYGYTF. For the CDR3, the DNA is TGCAGCGTTGGTGAACAGGGATCCTATGGCTACACCTTC.

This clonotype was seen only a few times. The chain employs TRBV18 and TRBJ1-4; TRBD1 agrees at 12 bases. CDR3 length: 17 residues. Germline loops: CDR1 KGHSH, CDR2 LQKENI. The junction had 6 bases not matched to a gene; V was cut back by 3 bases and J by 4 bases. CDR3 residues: CASSPRDRGPGNEKLFF. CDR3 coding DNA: TGTGCCAGCTCACCCCGGGACAGGGGGCCCGGTAATGAAAAACTGTTTTTT.

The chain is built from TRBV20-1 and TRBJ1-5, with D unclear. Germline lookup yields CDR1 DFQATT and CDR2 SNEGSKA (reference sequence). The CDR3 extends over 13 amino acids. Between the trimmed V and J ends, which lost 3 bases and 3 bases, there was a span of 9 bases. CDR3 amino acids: CSASPGLNQPQHF. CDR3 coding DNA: TGCAGTGCTAGCCCGGGCCTCAATCAGCCCCAGCATTTT.

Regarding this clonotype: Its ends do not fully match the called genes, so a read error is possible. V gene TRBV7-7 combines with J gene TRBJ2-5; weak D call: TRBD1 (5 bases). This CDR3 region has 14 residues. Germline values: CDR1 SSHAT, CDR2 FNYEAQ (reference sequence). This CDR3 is CASSLPGGHETQYF. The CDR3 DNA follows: TGTGCTAGCAGCTTACCCGGCGGACACGAGACCCAGTACTTC.

The CDR3, as DNA: TGTGCCAGTAGTATTACGGCTAGCGGGGAACACAATGAGCAGTTCTTC. Its translation: CASSITASGEHNEQFF. This sequence joins TRBV19 and TRBJ2-1, with 9 nucleotides matching TRBD2. Trimming removed 3 bases from V and 5 bases from J; junction bases left unmatched: 8. This CDR3 has 16 amino acids. Germline loops: CDR1 LNHDA, CDR2 SQIVND (reference sequence).

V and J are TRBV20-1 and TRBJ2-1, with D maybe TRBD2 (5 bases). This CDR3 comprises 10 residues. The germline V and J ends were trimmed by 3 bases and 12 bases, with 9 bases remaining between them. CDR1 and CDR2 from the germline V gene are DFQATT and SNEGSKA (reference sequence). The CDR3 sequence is CSASLATQFF. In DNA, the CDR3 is TGCAGTGCTAGCCTAGCAACGCAGTTCTTC.

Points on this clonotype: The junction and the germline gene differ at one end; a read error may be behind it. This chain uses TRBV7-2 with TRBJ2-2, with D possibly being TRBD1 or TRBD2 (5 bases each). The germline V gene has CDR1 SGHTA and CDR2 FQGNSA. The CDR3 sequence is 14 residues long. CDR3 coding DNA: TGTGCCAGCGGCTCCGACAGTTACACCGGGGAGCTGTATTTT. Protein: CASGSDSYTGELYF. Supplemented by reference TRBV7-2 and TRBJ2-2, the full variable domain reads GAGVSQSPSNKVTEKGKDVELRCDPISGHTALYWYRQSLGQGLEFLIYFQGNSAPDKSGLPSDRFSAERTGGSVSTLTIQRTQQEDSAVYLCASGSDSYTGELYFGEGSRLTVL.

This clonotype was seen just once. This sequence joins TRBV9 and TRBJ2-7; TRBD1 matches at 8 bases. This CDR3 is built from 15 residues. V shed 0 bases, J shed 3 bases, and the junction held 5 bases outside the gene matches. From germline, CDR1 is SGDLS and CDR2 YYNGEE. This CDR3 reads CASSVGGTGYYEQYF. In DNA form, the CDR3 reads TGTGCCAGCAGCGTAGGTGGGACAGGCTACTACGAGCAGTACTTC. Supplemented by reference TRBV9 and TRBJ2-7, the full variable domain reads DSGVTQTPKHLITATGQRVTLRCSPRSGDLSVYWYQQSLDQGLQFLIQYYNGEERAKGNILERFSAQQFPDLHSELNLSSLELGDSALYFCASSVGGTGYYEQYFGPGTRLTVT.

The CDR3 region is CASSSTYSGNTIYF. CDR3 DNA sequence: TGTGCCAGCAGCTCAACCTACTCTGGAAACACCATATATTTT. This chain links TRBV11-2 with TRBJ1-3; unclear D gene. The ends were cut back, 4 bases at V and 0 bases at J, with 7 bases in the middle. CDR3 size: 14 residues. CDR1 and CDR2 (germline): SGHAT, FQNNGV.

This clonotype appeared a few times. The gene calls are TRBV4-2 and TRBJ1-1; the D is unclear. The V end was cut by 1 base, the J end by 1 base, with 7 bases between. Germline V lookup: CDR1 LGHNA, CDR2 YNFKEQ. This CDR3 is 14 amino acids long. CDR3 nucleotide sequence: TGTGCCAGCAGCCAAGTGGCAGGGAACACTGAAGCTTTCTTT. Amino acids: CASSQVAGNTEAFF.

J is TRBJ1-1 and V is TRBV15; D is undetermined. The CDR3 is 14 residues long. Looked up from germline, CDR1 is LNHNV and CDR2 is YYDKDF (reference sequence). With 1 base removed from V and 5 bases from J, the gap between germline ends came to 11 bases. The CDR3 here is CATSRVIGDTEAFF. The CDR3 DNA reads TGTGCCACCAGCAGAGTAATCGGGGATACTGAAGCTTTCTTT.

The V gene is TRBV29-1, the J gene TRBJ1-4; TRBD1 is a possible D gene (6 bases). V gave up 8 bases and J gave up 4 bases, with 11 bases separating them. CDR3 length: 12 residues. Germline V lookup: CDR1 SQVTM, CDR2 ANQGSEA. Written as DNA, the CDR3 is TGCAGCATCCGGGACAATAATGAAAAACTGTTTTTT. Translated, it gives CSIRDNNEKLFF.

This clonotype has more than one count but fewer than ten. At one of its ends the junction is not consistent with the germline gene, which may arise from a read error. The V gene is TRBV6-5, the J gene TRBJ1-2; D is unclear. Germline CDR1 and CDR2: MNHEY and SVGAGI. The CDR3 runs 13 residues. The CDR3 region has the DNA TGTGCCAGCACTTACGGAGCTAACTATGGCTACACCTTC. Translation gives CASTYGANYGYTF.

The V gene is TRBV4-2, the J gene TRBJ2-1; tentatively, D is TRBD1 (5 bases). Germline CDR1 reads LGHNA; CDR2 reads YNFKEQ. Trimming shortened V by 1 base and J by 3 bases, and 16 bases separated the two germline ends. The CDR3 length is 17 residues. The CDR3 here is CASSQGSRQPFYNEQFF. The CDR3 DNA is TGTGCCAGCAGCCAAGGGTCTCGACAGCCCTTCTACAATGAGCAGTTCTTC.

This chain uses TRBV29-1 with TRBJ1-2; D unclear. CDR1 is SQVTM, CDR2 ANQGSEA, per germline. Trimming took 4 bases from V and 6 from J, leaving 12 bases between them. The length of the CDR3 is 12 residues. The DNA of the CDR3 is TGCAGCGTTGGGACTCAGACGAATGGCTACACCTTC. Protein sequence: CSVGTQTNGYTF.

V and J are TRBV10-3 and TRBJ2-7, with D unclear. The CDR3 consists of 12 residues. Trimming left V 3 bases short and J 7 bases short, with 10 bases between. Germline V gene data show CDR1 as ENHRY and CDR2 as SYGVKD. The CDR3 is CAISELHTEQYF. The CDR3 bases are TGTGCCATCAGTGAACTTCACACTGAGCAGTACTTC.